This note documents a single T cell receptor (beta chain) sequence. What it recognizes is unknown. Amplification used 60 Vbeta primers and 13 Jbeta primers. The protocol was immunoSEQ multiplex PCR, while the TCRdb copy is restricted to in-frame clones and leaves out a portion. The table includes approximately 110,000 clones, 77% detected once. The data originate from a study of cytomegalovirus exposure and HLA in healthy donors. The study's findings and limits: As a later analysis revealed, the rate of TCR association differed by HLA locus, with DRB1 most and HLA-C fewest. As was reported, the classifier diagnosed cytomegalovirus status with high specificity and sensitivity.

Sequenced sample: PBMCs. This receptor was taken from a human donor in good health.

In DNA, the CDR3 is TGTGCCAGCAGCTTGAACAGGAACTATGGCTACACCTTC. This sequence encodes CASSLNRNYGYTF. The chain joins TRBV5-4 to TRBJ1-2, with a possible D match to TRBD1 (5 bases). The CDR3 is 13 residues long. The germline V and J ends were trimmed by 1 base and 2 bases, with 6 bases remaining between them. Germline V lookup: CDR1 SGHNT, CDR2 YYREEE (reference sequence). The variable domain in full, with the rest retrieved from reference TRBV5-4 and TRBJ1-2, is ETGVTQSPTHLIKTRGQQVTLRCSSQSGHNTVSWYQQALGQGPQFIFQYYREEENGRGNFPPRFSGLQFPNYSSELNVNALELDDSALYLCASSLNRNYGYTFGSGTRLTVV.